What follows is one TCR beta chain and its context. The data are from a study of OX40 agonist ivuxolimab in advanced cancers. There are 13 residues in the CDR3. V was trimmed by 5 bases and J by 0 bases, leaving 10 bases between them. The germline V gene has CDR1 GTSNPN and CDR2 SVGIG (reference sequence). The repertoire was sequenced with immunoSEQ multiplex PCR; TCRdb's copy has only in-frame clones and lacks some. Here the sample spans about 97,000 clones, around 85% being singletons. The starting material was CD4+ or CD8+ T cells sorted from blood, obtained in a trial of the OX40 agonist ivuxolimab. The sequence came from an adult with an advanced solid tumor such as melanoma, head and neck, liver or kidney cancer. The rearrangement links TRBV30 to TRBJ1-2, with D maybe TRBD1 (6 bases). The CDR3 DNA reads TGTGCCTGGGAACAGGGAGCTAACTATGGCTACACCTTC. Translation gives CAWEQGANYGYTF. Variable domain in full (rest from reference TRBV30 and TRBJ1-2): SQTIHQWPATLVQPVGSPLSLECTVEGTSNPNLYWYRQAAGRGLQLLFYSVGIGQISSEVPQNLSASRPQDRQFILSSKKLLLSDSGFYLCAWEQGANYGYTFGSGTRLTVV.